The table lists the clone carrying this T cell receptor (beta chain) with many counts. The data were taken from a study of T cells in Graves' hyperthyroidism and ophthalmopathy. There were TCR beta CDR3 regions amplified from RNA transcripts. Researchers ran a first-round RT-PCR on the TCR CDR3 using the HTBI primer set. TCRdb used MiXCR to reprocess the multiplex PCR reads, holding one entry per CDR3 protein. The repertoire holds around 400,000 distinct CDR3 sequences, with just under 25% as singletons. Sequenced material: blood. The source of this sequence is a middle-aged man with Graves' hyperthyroidism.

As DNA, the CDR3 is TGCAGCTTCGGAGGAGGGGTCACCTACAATGAGCAGTTCTTC. It is translated as CSFGGGVTYNEQFF. The V gene is TRBV29-1, the J gene TRBJ2-1; D is possibly TRBD2 (6 bases). The CDR3 spans 14 residues. V lost 8 bases and J 2 bases, leaving 16 bases between the germline ends. Germline assignment: CDR1 SQVTM and CDR2 ANQGSEA.